These 29 T cell receptor beta chains originate from one sample sequenced in a study of cytomegalovirus exposure and HLA in healthy donors. Primers: 60 Vbeta forward and 13 Jbeta reverse. Method: immunoSEQ multiplex PCR; TCRdb's copy keeps in-frame clones and lacks some. Found here are roughly 84,000 clones; the top ten clones hold about 0.5%. The specimen was PBMCs. The receptors shown here come from a man aged 45 to 65 in good health and CMV-seronegative.

A word on this clone: The sample contains more than one DNA sequence encoding this CDR3. The chain carries TRBV19 and TRBJ2-1; D unclear. This CDR3 has 15 residues. Germline CDR1 is LNHDA and CDR2 is SQIVND (reference sequence). Trimming took 3 bases from V and 0 from J, leaving 9 bases between them. CDR3 region: CASSISRSSYNEQFF. CDR3 coding DNA: TGTGCCAGTAGTATTTCTAGAAGCTCCTACAATGAGCAGTTCTTC. Using reference TRBV19 and TRBJ2-1 for the parts outside the CDR3, the full variable domain is DGGITQSPKYLFRKEGQNVTLSCEQNLNHDAMYWYRQDPGQGLRLIYYSQIVNDFQKGDIAEGYSVSREKKESFPLTVTSAQKNPTAFYLCASSISRSSYNEQFFGPGTRLTVL.

V and J are TRBV7-9 and TRBJ2-7; no clear D. Deletions cut 5 bases from V and 0 bases from J, with 8 bases between. CDR1 and CDR2 from the germline V gene are SEHNR and FQNEAQ (reference sequence). The CDR3 is made up of 13 amino acids. In nucleotides, the CDR3 is TGTGCCAGCAGCCCCCTAGGCTCCTACGAGCAGTACTTC. Protein product: CASSPLGSYEQYF.

The genes are TRBV28 and TRBJ1-5, with D possibly TRBD1 on 6 matching bases. CDR1 and CDR2 (germline): MDHEN, SYDVKM. The CDR3 length is 13 residues. The germline V and J ends were trimmed by 7 bases and 2 bases, with 9 bases remaining between them. The CDR3 here is CASKQGGNQPQHF. The DNA for the CDR3 is TGTGCCAGCAAACAGGGAGGCAATCAGCCCCAGCATTTT.

The chain carries TRBV9 and TRBJ1-2, with TRBD1 matching over 10 bases. The CDR3 has 15 residues. Per germline, CDR1 SGDLS and CDR2 YYNGEE. J lost 8 bases, V lost 4 bases, and 11 bases had no gene match. The CDR3, as DNA: TGTGCCAGCAGCCCAGGACAGGGGGAGTTTCGGGGCTACACCTTC. Protein product: CASSPGQGEFRGYTF.

This chain uses TRBV7-9 with TRBJ2-7; 10 bases map to TRBD1. V lost 5 bases to trimming and J lost 5 bases; unmatched junction nucleotides: 9. This CDR3 is 15 amino acids long. Germline assignment: CDR1 SEHNR and CDR2 FQNEAQ (reference sequence). The DNA for the CDR3 is TGTGCCAGCAGCCCCCCCGGGACAGGGGTCCACGAGCAGTACTTC. This codes for CASSPPGTGVHEQYF.

The chain combines TRBV2 with TRBJ2-1; D might be TRBD1 (6 bases). The CDR3 spans 13 residues. From germline, CDR1 is SNHLY and CDR2 FYNNEI. Trimming removed 4 bases at V and 5 bases at J, with 9 bases between. The CDR3 spells CASSARGNNEQFF. The CDR3 DNA reads TGTGCCAGCAGTGCCAGGGGTAACAATGAGCAGTTCTTC.

The chain employs TRBV28 and TRBJ1-2; 7 bases fit TRBD1. V lost 4 bases to trimming and J lost 8 bases; unmatched junction nucleotides: 10. This CDR3 spans 14 amino acids. Germline V lookup: CDR1 MDHEN, CDR2 SYDVKM. CDR3 bases: TGTGCCAGCAGTTCATACCTCGACAGGGAAGGCTACACCTTC. It translates to CASSSYLDREGYTF.

This chain connects TRBV12-5 to TRBJ1-6; 9 bases line up with TRBD1. Unmatched junction bases numbered 7, after V lost 1 base and J lost 6 bases. The CDR3 consists of 17 residues. Germline V lookup: CDR1 LGHNT, CDR2 FRNRAP. The DNA for the CDR3 is TGTGCTAGTGGTTTGGCAGGGACAGGGTTTCGTAATTCACCCCTCCACTTT. Amino acid sequence: CASGLAGTGFRNSPLHF.

This chain links TRBV5-1 with TRBJ1-6; D not certain. The CDR3 has 14 residues. Germline V gene lookup returns CDR1 SGHRS and CDR2 YFSETQ. Trimming removed 1 base from V and 13 bases from J, with 15 bases in between. The CDR3 loop reads CASSLRGIGIPLHF. The CDR3 nucleotides read TGCGCCAGCAGCTTGCGAGGCATAGGTATCCCCCTCCACTTT.

This chain links TRBV19 with TRBJ2-5; 11 nucleotides match TRBD2. The V and J ends lost 6 bases and 5 bases, in that order; junction bases with no gene match: 2. This CDR3 spans 13 amino acids. CDR1 is LNHDA and CDR2 is SQIVND in the germline V gene (reference sequence). The CDR3 protein is CASRASGGETQYF. The DNA of the CDR3 is TGTGCCAGTAGGGCTAGCGGGGGGGAGACCCAGTACTTC.

V gene TRBV19 combines with J gene TRBJ2-2, with 10 bases aligning to TRBD2. This CDR3 comprises 17 residues. V was pared by 7 bases and J by 8 bases, with 16 bases of the junction left unmatched. Germline-derived CDR1 and CDR2 are LNHDA and SQIVND (reference sequence). CDR3 coding DNA: TGTGCCAGTAAAGGGCTAGCGGGGGCCCGGTCCATGGGGGAGCTGTTTTTT. Translation gives CASKGLAGARSMGELFF.

The rearrangement links TRBV18 to TRBJ2-2; TRBD1 matches at 10 bases. Germline V gives CDR1 KGHSH, CDR2 LQKENI. With V trimmed by 2 bases and J by 3 bases, 3 bases remained unmatched. This CDR3 contains 16 residues. CDR3 amino acids: CASSPAGTGDTGELFF. DNA of the CDR3: TGTGCCAGCTCACCAGCCGGGACAGGGGACACCGGGGAGCTGTTTTTT.

The chain couples TRBV4-2 to TRBJ1-6; D call uncertain. The CDR3 is 13 amino acids. Looked up from germline, CDR1 is LGHNA and CDR2 is YNFKEQ. V was trimmed by 0 bases and J by 9 bases, leaving 6 bases between them. The CDR3 protein is CASSQDAGSPLHF. The DNA for the CDR3 is TGTGCCAGCAGCCAAGATGCGGGTTCACCCCTCCACTTT.

The CDR3 DNA is TGTGCCAGCAGTGAATGGGACAGGGGGCCCGACAGGCTCTATGGCTACACCTTC. This gives the protein CASSEWDRGPDRLYGYTF. J is TRBJ1-2 and V is TRBV6-1; 12 bases are shared with TRBD1. The ends lost 2 bases at V and 4 bases at J; junction bases unmatched: 11. CDR1 is MNHNS and CDR2 is SASEGT in the germline V gene. This CDR3 contains 18 residues.

The rearrangement uses TRBV5-1 and TRBJ1-6; TRBD1 agrees at 9 bases. The CDR3 length is 15 residues. In germline, CDR1 is SGHRS, CDR2 YFSETQ. The trim removed 4 bases at V and 8 bases at J, leaving 7 bases unmatched. CDR3 in amino acids: CASSGLGQGHSPLHF. CDR3 sequence (DNA): TGCGCCAGCAGCGGCTTGGGACAGGGTCATTCACCCCTCCACTTT.

The J gene is TRBJ1-1, the V gene TRBV7-9; D is undetermined. Per germline, CDR1 SEHNR and CDR2 FQNEAQ (reference sequence). Trimming cost V 5 bases and J 6 bases, with 7 bases left between them. CDR3 length equals 11 residues. The CDR3 loop is CASSPGAEAFF. CDR3 coding DNA: TGTGCCAGCAGCCCCGGGGCTGAAGCTTTCTTT.

The chain combines TRBV5-1 with TRBJ1-3; perhaps TRBD1 as D (5 bases). The ends were cut back, 5 bases at V and 0 bases at J, with 12 bases in the middle. The V gene's germline CDR1 is SGHRS and CDR2 YFSETQ. CDR3 size: 15 residues. Written as DNA, the CDR3 is TGCGCCAGCAGAGGGGCCCTAGGCTCTGGAAACACCATATATTTT. Translating gives CASRGALGSGNTIYF. Full variable domain (remainder filled in from reference TRBV5-1 and TRBJ1-3): KAGVTQTPRYLIKTRGQQVTLSCSPISGHRSVSWYQQTPGQGLQFLFEYFSETQRNKGNFPGRFSGRQFSNSRSEMNVSTLELGDSALYLCASRGALGSGNTIYFGEGSWLTVV.

The chain has TRBV10-2 and TRBJ2-3, with D hard to call. Trimming removed 6 bases at V and 3 bases at J, with 13 bases between. This CDR3 comprises 14 residues. CDR1 and CDR2 (germline): WSHSY, SAAADI. The CDR3 here is CASSAWARTDTQYF. The DNA of the CDR3 is TGCGCCAGCAGCGCCTGGGCTCGGACAGATACGCAGTATTTT.

The chain couples TRBV7-2 to TRBJ2-7; D unclear. The CDR3 is made up of 13 amino acids. Trimming left V 4 bases short and J 2 bases short, with 9 bases between. Germline CDR1 and CDR2: SGHTA and FQGNSA. This chain's CDR3 is CASSYLIAYEQYF. The CDR3 DNA follows: TGTGCCAGCAGCTACTTAATTGCCTACGAGCAGTACTTC.

This chain links TRBV4-2 with TRBJ2-2; D is possibly TRBD2 (6 bases). Per the germline V gene, CDR1 is LGHNA and CDR2 is YNFKEQ. The CDR3 runs to 15 residues. Between the trimmed V and J ends, which lost 4 bases and 0 bases, there was a span of 9 bases. The CDR3 sequence: CASSRGGTNTGELFF. In nucleotides, the CDR3 is TGTGCCAGCAGCCGTGGGGGGACGAACACCGGGGAGCTGTTTTTT.

This rearrangement joins TRBV9 to TRBJ1-5; D unresolved. The CDR3 contains 13 residues. V was trimmed by 4 bases and J by 1 base, leaving 6 bases between them. Germline CDR1 and CDR2: SGDLS and YYNGEE. The chain's CDR3 is CASSPGSNQPQHF. DNA of the CDR3: TGTGCCAGCAGCCCAGGCAGCAATCAGCCCCAGCATTTT.

This chain links TRBV18 with TRBJ2-5; 9 bases fit TRBD2. The CDR3 runs to 13 residues. Trimming took 6 bases from V and 5 from J; bases not matched to a gene: 4. Germline lookup yields CDR1 KGHSH and CDR2 LQKENI. Here the CDR3 reads CASSVGLAETQYF. CDR3 coding DNA: TGTGCCAGCTCGGTAGGACTAGCGGAGACCCAGTACTTC.

The chain has TRBV10-3 and TRBJ1-3, with TRBD1 matching 9 bases. CDR3 size: 15 residues. CDR1 is ENHRY, CDR2 SYGVKD, per germline. Trimming removed 7 bases from V and 4 bases from J; junction bases left unmatched: 8. The CDR3 reads CAITTGGWIGNTIYF. As DNA, the CDR3 is TGTGCCATCACGACAGGGGGATGGATAGGAAACACCATATATTTT.

J is TRBJ1-2 and V is TRBV5-4, with 7 bases lining up with TRBD1. With V trimmed by 0 bases and J by 4 bases, 0 bases remained unmatched. The CDR3 is made up of 13 amino acids. Germline V lookup: CDR1 SGHNT, CDR2 YYREEE (reference sequence). CDR3 nucleotide sequence: TGTGCCAGCAGCTTGGGGGACAGCTATGGCTACACCTTC. Its protein product is CASSLGDSYGYTF.

The chain has TRBV14 and TRBJ2-7; 7 bases line up with TRBD2. In germline, CDR1 is SGHDN, CDR2 FVKESK. J was trimmed by 5 bases and V by 11 bases; bases with no gene match: 15. The CDR3 sequence is 14 residues long. CDR3 coding DNA: TGTGCCTCGAGCACGGGGGGACTTGGTAACGAGCAGTACTTC. The encoded protein is CASSTGGLGNEQYF. Full variable domain (outside the CDR3, taken from reference TRBV14 and TRBJ2-7): EAGVTQFPSHSVIEKGQTVTLRCDPISGHDNLYWYRRVMGKEIKFLLHFVKESKQDESGMPNNRFLAERTGGTYSTLKVQPAELEDSGVYFCASSTGGLGNEQYFGPGTRLTVT.

The chain links TRBV29-1 to TRBJ1-2; 7 nucleotides line up with TRBD1. CDR1 and CDR2 from the germline V gene are SQVTM and ANQGSEA. V trimming: 2 bases; J trimming: 8 bases; junction bases outside the gene matches: 11. The CDR3 has 14 amino acids. Written as DNA, the CDR3 is TGCAGCGTTGAACGGGACAGTAACATCGGAGGCTACACCTTC. It specifies CSVERDSNIGGYTF.

J is TRBJ2-7 and V is TRBV6-5; 8 nucleotides align to TRBD1. Trimming took 2 bases from V and 1 from J; bases not matched to a gene: 4. The CDR3 totals 15 residues. Germline CDR1 and CDR2: MNHEY and SVGAGI. In nucleotides, the CDR3 is TGTGCCAGCAGTTACCCAGACAGGGGTTCCTACGAGCAGTACTTC. This sequence encodes CASSYPDRGSYEQYF.

The gene calls are TRBV5-1 and TRBJ1-5; possible D gene TRBD1, 5 bases. There are 14 residues in the CDR3. Germline values: CDR1 SGHRS, CDR2 YFSETQ. V was shortened by 7 bases and J by 2 bases, with 13 bases between the two germline ends. The DNA for the CDR3 is TGCGCCAGCCCGGTGGGGCCGGGCAATCAGCCCCAGCATTTT. Protein sequence: CASPVGPGNQPQHF.

The rearrangement uses TRBV28 and TRBJ1-1, with a possible D match to TRBD1 (5 bases). V was pared by 9 bases and J by 3 bases, with 23 bases between. The germline V gene encodes CDR1 MDHEN and CDR2 SYDVKM. The CDR3 extends over 16 amino acids. The CDR3 loop reads CASLSNSGQGDTEAFF. As DNA, the CDR3 is TGTGCCAGTTTGTCCAACTCCGGGCAGGGCGACACTGAAGCTTTCTTT.